The entry below gives a single T cell receptor (beta chain) sequence along with its context. Authors' analysis steps: Nucleated cell counts were estimated from reference gene primer amplification. Sequenced by immunoSEQ multiplex PCR; TCRdb stores in-frame clones only, minus some. From that table come the V and J calls and clone size; the DNA was used to work out D and trimming. The table shows 300,000 to 350,000 clones, with approximately 86% occurring only once. CDR1 is MNHNY, CDR2 SVGAGI, per germline (reference sequence). Trimming removed 6 bases from V and 7 bases from J, with 12 bases in between. This CDR3 has 13 residues. The data derive from a study of blood T cell repertoires in COVID-19. Study in general: Italy, Spain and the United States were the sources of the convalescent and acute COVID-19 samples. The cDNA or gDNA used as material had been derived from T cells, B-cell-depleted T cells, or PBMCs.

The TCR comes from a man aged 18 to 30 with active or convalescent COVID-19. The chain uses TRBV6-6 and TRBJ2-2; D unclear. Material: peripheral blood. CDR3 in amino acids: CASSKNSDGELFF. The CDR3 DNA reads as TGTGCCAGCAGCAAGAACAGTGACGGGGAGCTGTTTTTT.